This T cell receptor beta chain was retrieved from a study of cytomegalovirus exposure and HLA in healthy donors. The PCR was carried out with 60 Vbeta primers and 13 Jbeta primers. This table comes from immunoSEQ multiplex PCR, and its TCRdb copy is limited to in-frame clones, with some not included. The data show more than 140,000 clones, about three fifths seen once. J lost 5 bases, V lost 2 bases, and 2 bases had no gene match. CDR3 length: 12 amino acids. Germline V gene lookup returns CDR1 SQVTM and CDR2 ANQGSEA. The sequence derives from a woman aged 25 to 39 in good health and CMV-seropositive. The sample comprised PBMCs. The chain couples TRBV29-1 to TRBJ1-2; 7 bases are shared with TRBD1. CDR3 sequence reads: CSVEQGGYGYTF. The CDR3 DNA sequence: TGCAGCGTTGAACAGGGGGGATATGGCTACACCTTC.